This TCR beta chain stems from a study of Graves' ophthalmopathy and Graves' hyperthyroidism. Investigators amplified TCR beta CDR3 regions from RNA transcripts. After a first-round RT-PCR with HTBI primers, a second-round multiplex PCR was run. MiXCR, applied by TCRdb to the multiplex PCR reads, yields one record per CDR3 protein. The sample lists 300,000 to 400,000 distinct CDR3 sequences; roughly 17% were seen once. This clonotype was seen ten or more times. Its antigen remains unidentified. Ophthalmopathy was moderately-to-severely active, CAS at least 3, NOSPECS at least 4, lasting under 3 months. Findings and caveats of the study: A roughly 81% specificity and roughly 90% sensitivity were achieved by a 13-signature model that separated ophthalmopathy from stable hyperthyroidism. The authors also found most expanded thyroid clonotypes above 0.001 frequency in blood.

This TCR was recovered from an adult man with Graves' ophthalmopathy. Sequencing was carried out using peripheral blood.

The CDR3 spells CASSSGLAGVGEQYF. CDR3 DNA: TGTGCCAGCAGCTCCGGACTAGCGGGAGTGGGCGAGCAGTACTTC. This chain links TRBV7-9 with TRBJ2-7, with 13 bases lining up with TRBD2. CDR3 length equals 15 residues. With V trimmed by 4 bases and J by 6 bases, 6 bases remained unmatched. Germline lookup yields CDR1 SEHNR and CDR2 FQNEAQ (reference sequence).